This T cell receptor beta chain was recorded in a study of memory CD4+ T cells and cytomegalovirus serostatus. As for the study in general: This sample comes from healthy Belgian adults, 9 CMV seropositive, approximately 24 seronegative. Study-level findings and limits: CMV serostatus prediction reached median AUC approximately 0.95, or 0.91 with US-trained model.

Points on this clone: The antigen is not known.

Single viable CD3+CD4+CD8-CD45RO+ cells were sorted as the memory CD4+ T cells. CDR1 PRHDT and CDR2 FYEKMQ come from the germline V gene (reference sequence). The length of the CDR3 is 15 residues. V was clipped by 2 bases and J by 2 bases, with 13 bases between them. In the authors' methods: Out-of-frame sequences were removed, leaving a few million distinct TCRbeta sequences. TCRdb's table, derived via immunoSEQ multiplex PCR, lists solely in-frame clones and lacks some. The V and J calls and clone size are taken from that table; D and trimming were inferred from the DNA. The sample consists of 25,000 to 40,000 clones, around four fifths of them appearing once.

The sequencing input was memory CD4+ T cells from blood. The origin of this receptor is an adult in good health and CMV-seronegative. Some clones in this sample may be carry-over from other donors' samples. The chain links TRBV13 to TRBJ2-7, with D perhaps being TRBD1 or TRBD2 (5 bases each). This CDR3 reads CASSLRGATAYEQYF. The CDR3 DNA follows: TGTGCCAGCAGCTTAAGAGGGGCCACGGCCTACGAGCAGTACTTC.